The entry below describes one T cell receptor beta chain. Extractions gave at least 5 micrograms of total RNA per sample. The data derive from a study of blood T cells in healthy people across ages. Through a sample-barcoded 5' primer and a J-beta primer mix, a second PCR was run for roughly 7 to 11 cycles. Researchers report that a template-switch adaptor with 12 random nucleotides tagged each cDNA molecule. TCRdb ran MiXCR on the 5' RACE reads and lists one entry per CDR3 protein. The repertoire consists of around 710,000 distinct CDR3 sequences, with roughly 44% occurring once and the leading ten covering 20%. V dropped 4 bases and J dropped 4; count of bases not matched to a gene: 6. This CDR3 is built from 14 residues. Germline-derived CDR1 and CDR2 are SGHRS and YFSETQ.

J is TRBJ1-1 and V is TRBV5-1; 8 nucleotides align to TRBD1. The source material was blood. This clonotype was obtained from a woman aged 55-69 years in good health. CDR3 amino acids: CASSDTGGTTEAFF. The DNA for the CDR3 is TGCGCCAGCAGCGATACAGGGGGTACCACTGAAGCTTTCTTT.